A single TCR beta chain is shown here with its context. Per germline, CDR1 SGHRS and CDR2 YFSETQ. V lost 4 bases and J lost 3, with 16 bases in between. The CDR3 length is 16 residues. The sample comes from a study of blood T cell repertoires in COVID-19. Across the whole study: T cells, B-cell-depleted T cells, or PBMCs provided the cDNA or gDNA that served as material.

Per the original methods: Estimated nucleated cell counts came from reference gene primer amplification. This table comes from immunoSEQ multiplex PCR, and its TCRdb copy is limited to in-frame clones, with some not included. V and J calls plus clone size are reproduced from that table; the DNA served to infer D and trimming. The sample has 95,000 to 100,000 clones, approximately 80% seen once. The sequencing sample was made of peripheral blood. This receptor was taken from a human donor in a cohort sampled during active COVID-19. V is TRBV5-1 and J is TRBJ1-4; D possibly corresponds to TRBD1 (5 bases). CDR3 sequence reads: CASSPGGGDANEKLFF. The CDR3 region has the DNA TGCGCCAGCAGCCCGGGGGGGGGTGACGCTAATGAAAAACTGTTTTTT.